This TCR beta chain stems from a study of graft-versus-host responses after intestinal transplantation (dated by TCRdb to the early 2020s). Context from the whole study: The transplants that recipients got were multivisceral, liver-intestinal, or isolated intestinal. Every recipient was given anti-thymocyte globulin induction, then maintenance tacrolimus and steroids for roughly 3 years. The cohort enrolled under 30 intestinal transplant recipients, one of whom was a retransplant, and a few patients without pretransplant specimens were excluded. Rather than being sequenced by the commercial service, samples from a few later patients were sequenced in-house on an Illumina MiSeq and processed with MiXCR. Alloreactive clones were identified by sequencing pre-transplant mixed lymphocyte reaction products and comparing them with unstimulated pre-transplant donor and recipient T cells. Bulk TCR-beta CDR3 sequencing was used to track graft-versus-host and host-versus-graft alloreactive T cell clones in the graft, circulation and bone marrow after intestinal transplantation. A peak of at least 4% donor T cells among recipient peripheral blood mononuclear cells was the definition used for donor T cell macrochimerism. Overall results and qualifications from the work: The conclusions were limited by the relatively low number and heterogeneity of the intestinal transplant patients. High GvH to HvG T cell clonal ratios were observed in the allografts of patients with donor T cell macrochimerism. Peak levels of circulating GvH clones were associated with declines in HvG clones early after transplant. GvH clones were found in recipient bone marrow, and some of the GvH clones appeared earlier in ileal mucosa or blood, which is consistent with an intestinal mucosal origin.

The time point tag for this specimen amounts to: cells obtained before transplantation from donor or recipient. CD3+CD4+ and CD3+CD8+ populations were FACS-sorted from unstimulated pre-transplant donor and recipient cells taken from spleen or lymph nodes. Trimming takes 4 bases from V and 12 bases from J, and the germline ends sit 16 bases apart. From its cysteine to its phenylalanine, the CDR3 spans 13 amino acids. Only the CDR3 portion is preserved as DNA: 39 bases, with reading frame beginning at the first base. Reading the germline V gene (reference sequence) gives CDR1 PRHDT and CDR2 FYEKMQ. This clone was seen a handful of times. The antigen this receptor binds is unknown. Base qualities are not recorded, but no much larger clone differs from it by a single base. The library was obtained by the immunoSEQ multiplex PCR assay. For most patients, genomic DNA was isolated using the Qiagen DNeasy Blood and Tissue Kit and was shipped frozen to Adaptive Biotechnologies for TCR sequencing. High-throughput TCR-beta CDR3 sequencing of genomic DNA from most patients was performed by Adaptive Biotechnologies. Turning to the authors' computational methods: TCR sequencing data for over 15 patients were retrieved from Adaptive's ImmunoSEQ software; three other patients were processed with MiXCR and VDJtools. To correct CD4 versus CD8 sorting errors, sequences present in both subsets at a frequency ratio below 5:1 were removed. CDR3 nucleotide sequences shared between donor and recipient were removed because the origin of such sequences could not be assigned. To count as alloreactive, a clone needed at least 2-fold expansion over unstimulated cells and a minimum CFSE-low frequency of 0.002% (template counts) or 0.001% (read counts). Clones were considered mappable if detected in sequenced pre-transplant spleen, lymph node, or MLR CFSE-low populations of the donor or recipient. The cumulative frequency of alloreactive clones was calculated as a percentage of all sequences, weighted by copy number. In TCRdb, the immuneACCESS table is reduced to in-frame sequences with V and J assigned. These tables do not hold every clone; where another copy was compared, an unresolved V gene accounts for under half, and the others remain unexplained. The V and J calls and clone size are taken from that table; D and trimming were inferred from the DNA. This sample comprises over 70,000 clones, roughly 80% of them detected only once. 17% of the sample is held by the ten biggest clonotypes.

This chain is built from TRBV13 and TRBJ2-1; the D segment could be TRBD2, given 5 matching bases. The sequence derives from a human donor who received an intestinal transplant. The sample here was unstimulated CD8+ T cells sorted from spleen or lymph node cells, taken before intestinal transplant. The CDR3 in this case is CASSSRPSEGQFF. Read as DNA, the sequence is TGTGCCAGCAGCTCGCGGCCCTCCGAGGGGCAGTTCTTC.